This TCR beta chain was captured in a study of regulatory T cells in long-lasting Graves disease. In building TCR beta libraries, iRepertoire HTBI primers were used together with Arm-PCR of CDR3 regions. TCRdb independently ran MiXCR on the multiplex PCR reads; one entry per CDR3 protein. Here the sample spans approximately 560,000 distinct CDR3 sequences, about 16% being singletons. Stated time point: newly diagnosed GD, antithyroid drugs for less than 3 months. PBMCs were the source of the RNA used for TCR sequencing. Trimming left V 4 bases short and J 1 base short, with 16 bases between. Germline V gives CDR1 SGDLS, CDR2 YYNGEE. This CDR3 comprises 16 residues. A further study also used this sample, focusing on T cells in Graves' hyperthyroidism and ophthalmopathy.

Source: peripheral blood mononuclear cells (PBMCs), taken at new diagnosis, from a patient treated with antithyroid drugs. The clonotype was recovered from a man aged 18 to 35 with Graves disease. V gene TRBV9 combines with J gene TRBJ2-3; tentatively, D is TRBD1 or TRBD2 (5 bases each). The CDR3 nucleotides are TGTGCCAGCAGCTCGCGACCGGGACGGGGCACAGATACGCAGTATTTT. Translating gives CASSSRPGRGTDTQYF.